The T cell receptor beta chain described here comes from a study of cytomegalovirus exposure and HLA in healthy donors. The V gene lost 5 bases and the J gene lost 0 bases, with 9 bases spanning the gap. The CDR3 has 14 amino acids. Looked up from germline, CDR1 is SEHNR and CDR2 is FQNEAQ (reference sequence). In regard to this clone: Antigen unknown. In the same sample, other DNA sequences code for this CDR3.

Study-level results: Later findings reportedly placed an Asian-associated ancestry cluster below the roughly 690-donor mean for N-insertions.

The PCR was carried out with 60 Vbeta primers and 13 Jbeta primers. Sequencing was performed with immunoSEQ multiplex PCR; in TCRdb, only in-frame clones are kept and a portion is missing. The sample records some 100,000 clones, roughly 82% being singletons. This receptor was taken from a middle-aged man in good health and CMV-seropositive. Material: PBMCs. The chain joins TRBV7-9 to TRBJ2-3, with a weak D call TRBD1 (6 bases). The chain's CDR3 is CASSPRGSTDTQYF. In DNA form, the CDR3 reads TGTGCCAGCAGCCCCAGGGGAAGCACAGATACGCAGTATTTT. The complete variable domain, with remaining parts taken from reference TRBV7-9 and TRBJ2-3, reads DTGVSQNPRHKITKRGQNVTFRCDPISEHNRLYWYRQTLGQGPEFLTYFQNEAQLEKSRLLSDRFSAERPKGSFSTLEIQRTEQGDSAMYLCASSPRGSTDTQYFGPGTRLTVL.